This is a list of T cell receptor beta chains from one sample in a study of cytomegalovirus exposure and HLA in healthy donors. The assay was immunoSEQ multiplex PCR, and TCRdb's table has in-frame clones only and misses some. The data show about 150,000 clones, with around 79% seen just once and approximately 6% held by the top ten. The specimen was PBMCs. The receptors were gathered from a man younger than 40 in good health and CMV-seropositive. Both conserved end residues are part of each CDR3. A D gene is named only where the DNA matches it firmly. Clone size appears in some rows only: once, few, many, or a class for an expanded clone.

j_call: TRBJ2-1
d_call: TRBD2
clone_size: .
v_call: TRBV29-1
cdr3_nt: TGCAGCGTTGAATGGACTAGCGGAGAGCAGTTCTTC
cdr3_aa: CSVEWTSGEQFF

j_call: TRBJ2-1
d_call: .
clone_size: .
v_call: TRBV5-4
cdr3_nt: TGTGCCAGCAGCTTTACAGGGGGAGGGGATGAGCAGTTCTTC
cdr3_aa: CASSFTGGGDEQFF

j_call: TRBJ2-4
d_call: .
clone_size: .
v_call: TRBV25-1
cdr3_nt: TGTGCCAGCATCGGGTCGGGAAACATTCAGTACTTC
cdr3_aa: CASIGSGNIQYF

j_call: TRBJ1-4
d_call: .
clone_size: .
v_call: TRBV7-9
cdr3_nt: TGTGCCAGCAGCTTAGGGGGCCTCTCGAGGGAAAAACTGTTTTTT
cdr3_aa: CASSLGGLSREKLFF

j_call: TRBJ2-2
d_call: .
clone_size: .
v_call: TRBV4-1
cdr3_nt: TGCGCCAGCAGCCAAGAAATAGTAGGACAGGAGCTGTTTTTT
cdr3_aa: CASSQEIVGQELFF

j_call: TRBJ2-7
d_call: TRBD1
clone_size: once
v_call: TRBV5-1
cdr3_nt: TGCGCCAGCTCGAGAGGGACAGGGGCCGGGAACGAGCAGTACTTC
cdr3_aa: CASSRGTGAGNEQYF

j_call: TRBJ2-3
d_call: .
clone_size: .
v_call: TRBV7-9
cdr3_nt: TGTTCCAGCAGCCTCGGCGGAGGACGACCCACAGCAGATACGCAGTATTTT
cdr3_aa: CSSSLGGGRPTADTQYF

j_call: TRBJ1-1
d_call: TRBD1
clone_size: .
v_call: TRBV5-1
cdr3_nt: TGCGCCAGCAGCCGGATGACAGGGGTAAACACTGAAGCTTTCTTT
cdr3_aa: CASSRMTGVNTEAFF

j_call: TRBJ2-7
d_call: TRBD1
clone_size: .
v_call: TRBV9
cdr3_nt: TGTGCCAGCAGCGTAGCGGGACAGGGAGCCTACGAGCAGTACTTC
cdr3_aa: CASSVAGQGAYEQYF

j_call: TRBJ2-7
d_call: TRBD1
clone_size: few
v_call: TRBV29-1
cdr3_nt: TGCAGCGTTGAGGTAATCGAGACAGGGGACTACGAGCAGTACTTC
cdr3_aa: CSVEVIETGDYEQYF

j_call: TRBJ1-5
d_call: .
clone_size: .
v_call: TRBV16
cdr3_nt: TGTGCCAGCAGCCAATCAGGGGTCCTCAATCAGCCCCAGCATTTT
cdr3_aa: CASSQSGVLNQPQHF

j_call: TRBJ2-2
d_call: TRBD2
clone_size: .
v_call: TRBV18
cdr3_nt: TGTGCCAGCTCTCCCAGCGGGAGTGGGACCGGGGAGCTGTTTTTT
cdr3_aa: CASSPSGSGTGELFF

j_call: TRBJ2-3
d_call: TRBD1
clone_size: .
v_call: TRBV9
cdr3_nt: TGTGCCAGCAGCGTCGGACAGGGGAAGCCAGATACGCAGTATTTT
cdr3_aa: CASSVGQGKPDTQYF

j_call: TRBJ2-3
d_call: TRBD2
clone_size: .
v_call: TRBV9
cdr3_nt: TGTGCCAGCAATGACGGGGGGGCTGAAGATACGCAGTATTTT
cdr3_aa: CASNDGGAEDTQYF

j_call: TRBJ2-1
d_call: .
clone_size: few
v_call: TRBV7-8
cdr3_nt: TGTGCCAGCAGCCCCCCGTTCAGGGCCAATCCTTACAATGAGCAGTTCTTC
cdr3_aa: CASSPPFRANPYNEQFF

j_call: TRBJ2-1
d_call: TRBD2
clone_size: .
v_call: TRBV5-4
cdr3_nt: TGTGCCAGCAGCTTGGGTTCTAGCGGGGGCAATGAGCAGTTCTTC
cdr3_aa: CASSLGSSGGNEQFF

j_call: TRBJ2-1
d_call: .
clone_size: few
v_call: TRBV6-6
cdr3_nt: TGTGCCAGCAGTTACGACAGCCTGGAGCAGTTCTTC
cdr3_aa: CASSYDSLEQFF

j_call: TRBJ1-4
d_call: TRBD1
clone_size: .
v_call: TRBV27
cdr3_nt: TGTGCCAGCACGACAGGGCGGAGAGCTAATGAAAAACTGTTTTTT
cdr3_aa: CASTTGRRANEKLFF

j_call: TRBJ1-4
d_call: .
clone_size: .
v_call: TRBV2
cdr3_nt: TGTGCCAGCAGATCCGGGGTTAATGAAAAACTGTTTTTT
cdr3_aa: CASRSGVNEKLFF

j_call: TRBJ1-5
d_call: TRBD1
clone_size: .
v_call: TRBV19
cdr3_nt: TGTGCCAGTAGCGATGACAGGGGACGCAATCAGCCCCAGCATTTT
cdr3_aa: CASSDDRGRNQPQHF

j_call: TRBJ2-5
d_call: TRBD2
clone_size: once
v_call: TRBV7-2
cdr3_nt: TGTGCCAGCAGCTTAGTGGGGACTAGCGGGGGGGAGACCCAGTACTTC
cdr3_aa: CASSLVGTSGGETQYF

j_call: TRBJ2-7
d_call: .
clone_size: .
v_call: TRBV4-1
cdr3_nt: TGCGCCAGCAGCCCAAGAACGGGATTGTCCTACGAGCAGTACTTC
cdr3_aa: CASSPRTGLSYEQYF

j_call: TRBJ1-3
d_call: TRBD1
clone_size: .
v_call: TRBV7-9
cdr3_nt: TGTTCCAGCAGCCATCCGTCGAACAGGGGGCGAACTGGAAACACCATATATTTT
cdr3_aa: CSSSHPSNRGRTGNTIYF

j_call: TRBJ2-6
d_call: .
clone_size: .
v_call: TRBV6-1
cdr3_nt: TGTGCCAGCAGCGTGGGGATCTCTGGGGCCAACGGCCTGACTTTC
cdr3_aa: CASSVGISGANGLTF

j_call: TRBJ2-7
d_call: .
clone_size: .
v_call: TRBV4-2
cdr3_nt: TGTGCCAGCAGCCAAGAACCGGGGGATCTTTACGAGCAGTACTTC
cdr3_aa: CASSQEPGDLYEQYF

j_call: TRBJ2-7
d_call: .
clone_size: .
v_call: TRBV19
cdr3_nt: TGTGCCAGTAGTCCCCAGGGGTCCTACGAGCAGTACTTC
cdr3_aa: CASSPQGSYEQYF

j_call: TRBJ2-5
d_call: .
clone_size: .
v_call: TRBV19
cdr3_nt: TGTGCCAGTAGTGACCTAGGGGTTTTAGAGACCCAGTACTTC
cdr3_aa: CASSDLGVLETQYF

j_call: TRBJ2-3
d_call: TRBD2
clone_size: once
v_call: TRBV13
cdr3_nt: TGTGCCAGCAGCTTAACTAGCGGGGTAAGCACAGATACGCAGTATTTT
cdr3_aa: CASSLTSGVSTDTQYF

j_call: TRBJ1-6
d_call: TRBD1
clone_size: .
v_call: TRBV10-3
cdr3_nt: TGTGCCATCAAAGGTGGGACAGGGATTAATTCACCCCTCCACTTT
cdr3_aa: CAIKGGTGINSPLHF

j_call: TRBJ2-1
d_call: TRBD2
clone_size: .
v_call: TRBV4-1
cdr3_nt: TGCGCCAGCAGCCAAGATCCCCATACTAGCGGGTACTACAATGAGCAGTTCTTC
cdr3_aa: CASSQDPHTSGYYNEQFF

j_call: TRBJ2-6
d_call: .
clone_size: .
v_call: TRBV4-3
cdr3_nt: TGCGCCAGCAGCCAAGATATAAGTTCTGGGGCCAACGGCCTGACTTTC
cdr3_aa: CASSQDISSGANGLTF

j_call: TRBJ2-7
d_call: .
clone_size: .
v_call: TRBV29-1
cdr3_nt: TGCAGCGCCGGTTCCTACGAGCAGTACTTC
cdr3_aa: CSAGSYEQYF

j_call: TRBJ2-5
d_call: .
clone_size: .
v_call: TRBV2
cdr3_nt: TGTGCCAGCAGTGAAGTGACGGGAGAGACCCAGTACTTC
cdr3_aa: CASSEVTGETQYF

j_call: TRBJ1-3
d_call: .
clone_size: .
v_call: TRBV28
cdr3_nt: TGTGCCAGCAGTTTAGGGGCCCCCGGGGGAAACACCATATATTTT
cdr3_aa: CASSLGAPGGNTIYF

j_call: TRBJ2-3
d_call: TRBD1
clone_size: .
v_call: TRBV28
cdr3_nt: TGTGCCAGCAGTCCCCCGGGACAGGGGGTTTGGACGCAGTATTTT
cdr3_aa: CASSPPGQGVWTQYF

j_call: TRBJ2-2
d_call: TRBD2
clone_size: .
v_call: TRBV7-2
cdr3_nt: TGTGCCAGCAGCTTAGGAGGCGGGAGGAACACCGGGGAGCTGTTTTTT
cdr3_aa: CASSLGGGRNTGELFF

j_call: TRBJ2-6
d_call: .
clone_size: .
v_call: TRBV28
cdr3_nt: TGTGCCAGCAGCAAGGCAGGAGGGGCTGGGGCCAACGTCCTGACTTTC
cdr3_aa: CASSKAGGAGANVLTF

j_call: TRBJ1-4
d_call: .
clone_size: .
v_call: TRBV5-1
cdr3_nt: TGCGCCAGCCGAGACACGGGACTTGAAAAACTGTTTTTT
cdr3_aa: CASRDTGLEKLFF

j_call: TRBJ2-7
d_call: .
clone_size: .
v_call: TRBV7-2
cdr3_nt: TGTGCCAGCAGCTTCTCGTCCCCCGCCTACGAGCAGTACTTC
cdr3_aa: CASSFSSPAYEQYF

j_call: TRBJ2-3
d_call: TRBD1
clone_size: .
v_call: TRBV6-4
cdr3_nt: TGTGCCAGCAGTGAGGGACAGGGGGCAGATACGCAGTATTTT
cdr3_aa: CASSEGQGADTQYF

j_call: TRBJ1-1
d_call: .
clone_size: .
v_call: TRBV2
cdr3_nt: TGTGCCAGCAGTGTAGGGGTCACTGAAGCTTTCTTT
cdr3_aa: CASSVGVTEAFF

j_call: TRBJ2-6
d_call: .
clone_size: .
v_call: TRBV9
cdr3_nt: TGTGCCAGCAGCTTAAGTACAGGGTCTGGGGCCAACGTCCTGACTTTC
cdr3_aa: CASSLSTGSGANVLTF

j_call: TRBJ2-1
d_call: TRBD1
clone_size: .
v_call: TRBV27
cdr3_nt: TGTGCCAGCAGATATAGGACAGGGGGCCATGAGCAGTTCTTC
cdr3_aa: CASRYRTGGHEQFF

j_call: TRBJ2-7
d_call: .
clone_size: .
v_call: TRBV4-1
cdr3_nt: TGCGCCAGAAGGATGATAGGGGTAGCCCACTCCTACGAGCAGTACTTC
cdr3_aa: CARRMIGVAHSYEQYF

j_call: TRBJ2-5
d_call: TRBD1
clone_size: .
v_call: TRBV30
cdr3_nt: TGTGCCAGATCGGAACAGGGGGCGGGGGAGACCCAGTACTTC
cdr3_aa: CARSEQGAGETQYF

j_call: TRBJ1-1
d_call: .
clone_size: .
v_call: TRBV14
cdr3_nt: TGTGCCAGCAGCCAAGGAGTGAACACTGAAGCTTTCTTT
cdr3_aa: CASSQGVNTEAFF

j_call: TRBJ2-6
d_call: .
clone_size: .
v_call: TRBV15
cdr3_nt: TGTGCCACCAGCAGGAGGCAGGGGGCCAACGTCCTGACTTTC
cdr3_aa: CATSRRQGANVLTF

j_call: TRBJ2-2
d_call: TRBD2
clone_size: .
v_call: TRBV2
cdr3_nt: TGTGCCAGCAGTGTTTCTAGCGGGAACACGAACACCGGGGAGCTGTTTTTT
cdr3_aa: CASSVSSGNTNTGELFF

j_call: TRBJ2-7
d_call: TRBD1
clone_size: .
v_call: TRBV2
cdr3_nt: TGTGCCAGCAGTGATCTACTCTCTAGGACAGGGCACTACGAGCAGTACTTC
cdr3_aa: CASSDLLSRTGHYEQYF

j_call: TRBJ1-6
d_call: .
clone_size: .
v_call: TRBV2
cdr3_nt: TGTGCCAGCAGTCCGGCAGAGGATTCACCCCTCCACTTT
cdr3_aa: CASSPAEDSPLHF

j_call: TRBJ1-1
d_call: .
clone_size: .
v_call: TRBV15
cdr3_nt: TGTGCCACCGGGAGGAACACTGAAGCTTTCTTT
cdr3_aa: CATGRNTEAFF

j_call: TRBJ2-7
d_call: .
clone_size: .
v_call: TRBV19
cdr3_nt: TGTGCCAGTAGTATCGGAGACAGCACCTACGAGCAGTACTTC
cdr3_aa: CASSIGDSTYEQYF

j_call: TRBJ1-2
d_call: .
clone_size: .
v_call: TRBV19
cdr3_nt: TGTGCCAGTCAGGGGTACTATGGCTACACCTTC
cdr3_aa: CASQGYYGYTF

j_call: TRBJ2-7
d_call: TRBD1
clone_size: few
v_call: TRBV5-1
cdr3_nt: TGCGCCAGCAGCTCGGAGGGACAGGGCGGCGAGCAGTACTTC
cdr3_aa: CASSSEGQGGEQYF

j_call: TRBJ2-5
d_call: TRBD2
clone_size: .
v_call: TRBV6-5
cdr3_nt: TGTGCCAGCAGGGCTAGCGGGGGGGCCCTGGAGACCCAGTACTTC
cdr3_aa: CASRASGGALETQYF

j_call: TRBJ1-3
d_call: .
clone_size: .
v_call: TRBV28
cdr3_nt: TGTGCCAGCAGAAATTCGGGGGGAGCTGGAAACACCATATATTTT
cdr3_aa: CASRNSGGAGNTIYF

j_call: TRBJ2-1
d_call: TRBD1
clone_size: .
v_call: TRBV7-2
cdr3_nt: TGTGCCAGCAGCCTGGGACAGACCTTCGGGGAGCAGTTCTTC
cdr3_aa: CASSLGQTFGEQFF

j_call: TRBJ1-2
d_call: .
clone_size: .
v_call: TRBV19
cdr3_nt: TGTGCCAGTAGTATAGACGGCAGGGCGGCCTATGGCTACACCTTC
cdr3_aa: CASSIDGRAAYGYTF

j_call: TRBJ2-1
d_call: TRBD2
clone_size: once
v_call: TRBV10-1
cdr3_nt: TGCGCCAGCAGTGAGGACGCGGGAGCATACAATGAGCAGTTCTTC
cdr3_aa: CASSEDAGAYNEQFF

j_call: TRBJ2-5
d_call: .
clone_size: .
v_call: TRBV5-6
cdr3_nt: TGTGCCAGCAGCTTGGACCTCAAGGGGTTGGAGACCCAGTACTTC
cdr3_aa: CASSLDLKGLETQYF